Listed here are 2 T cell receptor beta chains from one sample, sequenced in a study of long-term antiretroviral therapy in people with HIV (dated by TCRdb to 2021 to 2024). Sequencing of the TRB variable region was done with the immunoSEQ hsTCRB v3.0 assay at survey level resolution. TCRdb stores this immuneACCESS table with in-frame sequences only. Part of the clones is absent; in the studies checked, under half of the shortfall reflects unresolved V genes, and no reason is known for the rest. The sample has roughly 21,000 clones on record, about nine tenths of them singletons. The top ten hold about 8.1% of the sample. Sequences were derived from unsorted PBMCs, sampled 0.2 years before starting antiretroviral therapy. The receptors come from a man aged 18 to 29 with HIV.

J is TRBJ2-7 and V is TRBV27; unclear D gene. Trimming shortened V by 11 bases and J by 1 base, and 15 bases separated the two germline ends. This CDR3 has 13 residues. The germline CDR1 and CDR2 sequences are MNHEY and SMNVEV (reference sequence). DNA of the CDR3: TGTGCCTCTGCCGAGGACGATTCCTACGAGCAGTACTTC. Protein sequence: CASAEDDSYEQYF.

The V call is TRBV7-2, the J call TRBJ1-5; tentative D call: TRBD1 (5 bases). Trimming cost V 5 bases and J 7 bases, with 12 bases left between them. Germline V CDR1 and CDR2: SGHTA, FQGNSA. CDR3 length: 13 amino acids. The CDR3 loop reads CASSPGARQPQHF. Here the CDR3 DNA reads TGTGCCAGCAGCCCTGGGGCCCGACAGCCCCAGCATTTT.